The entry below gives a single TCR beta chain sequence along with its context. The data are from a study of blood T cell repertoires in COVID-19. About the research overall: Italy, Spain and the United States were the sources of the convalescent and acute COVID-19 samples. The cDNA or gDNA used as material had been derived from T cells, B-cell-depleted T cells, or PBMCs.

As handled by the study authors: The assay estimated nucleated cells by amplifying reference gene primers. Clones were sequenced by immunoSEQ multiplex PCR, and TCRdb holds only the in-frame ones, with some missing. V and J calls and clone size are copied from that table; D and trimming were computed from the DNA. The sample shows about 150,000 clones, about 89% of them seen only once. Germline lookup yields CDR1 SGHAT and CDR2 FQNNGV. The CDR3 sequence is 17 residues long. Losses at the gene ends were 2 bases for V and 2 bases for J; bases not matched to a gene: 6. The sequencing input was peripheral blood. The rearrangement joins TRBV11-2 to TRBJ2-3; 11 bases map to TRBD1. This sequence originates from a man in his 60s with active or convalescent COVID-19. The CDR3 region is CASSLLGTGGVTDTQYF. CDR3 coding DNA: TGTGCCAGCAGCTTACTCGGGACAGGGGGTGTCACAGATACGCAGTATTTT.